This T cell receptor beta chain emerged from a study of T-cell memory formation after mild COVID-19. Points from the study as a whole: The authors left the SARS-CoV-2 specificity of second-wave clones peaking on day 37 unconfirmed.

V was pared by 0 bases and J by 12 bases, with 15 bases between. Germline V CDR1 and CDR2: SGHRS, YFSETQ. CDR3 size: 13 residues. Worth noting for this clonotype: What it binds is unknown.

TCRdb passed the 5' RACE reads through MiXCR, listing each CDR3 protein once. The sample shows 95,000 to 120,000 distinct CDR3 sequences, 15% to 20% of them seen only once. The chain combines TRBV5-1 with TRBJ1-2; perhaps TRBD1 as D (5 bases). What was sequenced was PBMCs or a T cell subset sorted from them (not recorded which). This clonotype originated in a man between 18 and 29 years old who had mild COVID-19 (a few samples of this study predate the infection). Cell type and time point are not known. The CDR3: CASSLERPGSDTF. The DNA of the CDR3 is TGCGCCAGCAGCTTGGAGCGGCCAGGGAGCGACACCTTC.